This TCR beta chain is from a study of shared clonotypes between healthy human individuals. Study-level results: Depth of sequencing was expected to influence donor clonotype sharing.

A note on this clone: The antigen is not known.

Naive CD8 populations comprised CD45RO-negative cells positively selected for CCR7, excluding terminally differentiated effector memory CD45RA+ cells. TCRdb's copy holds only in-frame clones and misses some; the assay was immunoSEQ multiplex PCR. The table shows hundreds of thousands of clones, with approximately 96% occurring only once. This TCR was recovered from a woman aged 25-40 years in good health. The specimen sequenced was naive CD8+ T cells sorted from blood.

DNA of the CDR3: TGTGCCAGCTCAACCCGGGACAGGGGTATCTATGGCTACACCTTC. It yields the protein CASSTRDRGIYGYTF. The chain joins TRBV28 to TRBJ1-2; 10 positions match TRBD1. V shed 8 bases and J 4 bases; nucleotides not matched to a gene: 10. The CDR3 totals 15 residues. The germline V gene has CDR1 MDHEN and CDR2 SYDVKM.